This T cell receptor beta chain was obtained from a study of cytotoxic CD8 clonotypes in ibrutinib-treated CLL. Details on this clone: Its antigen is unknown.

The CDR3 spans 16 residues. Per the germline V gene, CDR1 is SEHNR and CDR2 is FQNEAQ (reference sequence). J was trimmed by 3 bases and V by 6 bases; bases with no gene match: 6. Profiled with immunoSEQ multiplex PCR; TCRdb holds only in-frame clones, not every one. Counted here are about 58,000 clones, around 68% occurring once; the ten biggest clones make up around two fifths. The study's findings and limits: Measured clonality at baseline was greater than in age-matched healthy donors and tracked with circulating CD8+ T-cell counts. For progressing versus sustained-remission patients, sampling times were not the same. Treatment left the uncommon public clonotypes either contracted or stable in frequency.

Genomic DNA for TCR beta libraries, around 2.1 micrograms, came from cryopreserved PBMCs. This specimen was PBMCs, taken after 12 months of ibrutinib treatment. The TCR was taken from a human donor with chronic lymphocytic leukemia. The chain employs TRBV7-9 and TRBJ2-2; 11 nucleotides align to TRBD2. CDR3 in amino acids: CASRPLAGVDTGELFF. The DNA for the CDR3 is TGTGCCAGCAGACCACTAGCGGGAGTTGACACCGGGGAGCTGTTTTTT.